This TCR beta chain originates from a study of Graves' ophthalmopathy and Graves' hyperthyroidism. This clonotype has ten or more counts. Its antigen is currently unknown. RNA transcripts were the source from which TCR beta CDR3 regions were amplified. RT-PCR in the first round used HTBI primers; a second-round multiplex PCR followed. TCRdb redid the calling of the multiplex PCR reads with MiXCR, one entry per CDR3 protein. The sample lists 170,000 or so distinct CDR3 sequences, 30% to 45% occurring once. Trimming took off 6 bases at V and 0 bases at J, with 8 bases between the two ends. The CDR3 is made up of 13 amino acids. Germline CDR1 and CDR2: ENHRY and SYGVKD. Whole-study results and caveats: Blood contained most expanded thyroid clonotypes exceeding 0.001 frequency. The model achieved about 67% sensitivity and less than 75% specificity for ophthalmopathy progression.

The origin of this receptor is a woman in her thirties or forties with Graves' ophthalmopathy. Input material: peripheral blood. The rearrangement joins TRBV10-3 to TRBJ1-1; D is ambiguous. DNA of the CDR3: TGTGCCATCAGCTTACAGATGAACACTGAAGCTTTCTTT. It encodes CAISLQMNTEAFF.